This T cell receptor beta chain was recovered during a study of T cell repertoires in cytomegalovirus infection. Study-wide context: The public TCR beta signatures pointed to both CMV infection and matching HLA type.

Via MiXCR, TCRdb re-called the reads, giving one row per CDR3 protein. The sample has 80,000 to 130,000 distinct CDR3 sequences, roughly a quarter seen once; the top ten hold roughly two fifths. V was shortened by 3 bases and J by 0 bases, with 15 bases between the two germline ends. From germline, CDR1 is SGHVS and CDR2 FQNEAQ. The CDR3 length is 17 residues. The sample comprised CD8+ T cells from PBMCs. The TCR originated in a human donor in good health (CMV status not recorded). Some clones in this sample may be carry-over from other donors' samples. The V gene is TRBV7-8, the J gene TRBJ2-1; D remains ambiguous. For the CDR3, the DNA is TGTGCCAGCAGCTTCGGACCCAGCGCCGTCTCCTACAATGAGCAGTTCTTC. Its protein is CASSFGPSAVSYNEQFF. Together with reference TRBV7-8 and TRBJ2-1, the CDR3 gives the full variable domain: GAGVSQSPRYKVAKRGQDVALRCDPISGHVSLFWYQQALGQGPEFLTYFQNEAQLDKSGLPSDRFFAERPEGSVSTLKIQRTQQEDSAVYLCASSFGPSAVSYNEQFFGPGTRLTVL.